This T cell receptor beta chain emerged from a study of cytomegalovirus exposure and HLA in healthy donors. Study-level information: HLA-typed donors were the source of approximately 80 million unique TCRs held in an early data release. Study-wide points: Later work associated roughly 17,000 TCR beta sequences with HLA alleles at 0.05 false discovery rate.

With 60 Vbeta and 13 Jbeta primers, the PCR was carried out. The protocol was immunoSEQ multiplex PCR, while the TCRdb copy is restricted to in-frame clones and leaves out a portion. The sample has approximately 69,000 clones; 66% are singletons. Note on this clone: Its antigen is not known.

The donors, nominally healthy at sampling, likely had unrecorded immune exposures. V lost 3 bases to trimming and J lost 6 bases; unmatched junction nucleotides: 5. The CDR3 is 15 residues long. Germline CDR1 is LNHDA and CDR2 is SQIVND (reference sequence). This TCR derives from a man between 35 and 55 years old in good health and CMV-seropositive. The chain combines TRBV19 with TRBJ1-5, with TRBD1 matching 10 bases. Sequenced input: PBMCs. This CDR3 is CASSIIRDRGQPQHF. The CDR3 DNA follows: TGTGCCAGTAGTATTATCAGGGACAGGGGTCAGCCCCAGCATTTT.